This TCR beta chain was identified in a study of CD8 T cells in ankylosing spondylitis. Study results and limitations: Significant enrichment of disease-linked clones was reportedly seen in matched ankylosing spondylitis synovial fluid. A TCR beta motif made of about 8 highly homologous variants seemed typical of ankylosing spondylitis blood. A number of the motif variants had already been described in reactive arthritis synovial fluid and blood. Disease-linked clones bore a CD8+ phenotype, appearing relatively rarely in peripheral blood.

With respect to this clonotype: Its antigen is still unknown.

Quantitative 5'-RACE with molecular barcodes generated TCR beta libraries. In TCRdb, the 5' RACE reads were re-called with MiXCR into one record per CDR3 protein. The sample shows over 600,000 distinct CDR3 sequences, under 20% of them seen only once. V lost 6 bases to trimming and J lost 14 bases, with 20 bases between them. The CDR3 length is 14 residues. CDR1 MNHEY and CDR2 SMNVEV come from the germline V gene (reference sequence). This chain uses TRBV27 with TRBJ1-6, with D possibly matching TRBD1 (5 bases). The clonotype originates from a male donor with ankylosing spondylitis. Sequenced input: blood, either unsorted or a sorted T cell fraction (not recorded which). CDR3 region: CASRPEVGGSTLHF. The CDR3 DNA sequence: TGTGCCAGCAGGCCCGAGGTGGGGGGGTCCACCCTCCACTTT.